Following are 24 T cell receptor beta chains from one sample sequenced in a study of blood T cell repertoires in COVID-19. Sequenced by immunoSEQ multiplex PCR; TCRdb stores in-frame clones only, minus some. Found here are approximately 300,000 clones, 70% to 90% of them singletons; the top ten hold roughly 6.1%. What was sequenced was peripheral blood. The receptors originated from a woman in her 50s with COVID-19, enrolled during active disease.

This clone was detected a few times. The chain combines TRBV27 with TRBJ2-2; D ambiguous. CDR1 MNHEY and CDR2 SMNVEV come from the germline V gene (reference sequence). This CDR3 contains 14 residues. Trimming took off 3 bases at V and 6 bases at J, with 11 bases between the two ends. CDR3 bases: TGTGCCAGCAGTTTCCACCAGGCCGCCGGGGAGCTGTTTTTT. Amino acid sequence: CASSFHQAAGELFF.

The chain is built from TRBV6-5 and TRBJ2-7; no firm D call. The length of the CDR3 is 16 residues. In germline, CDR1 is MNHEY, CDR2 SVGAGI. Trimming removed 4 bases from V and 9 bases from J, with 25 bases in between. CDR3 sequence reads: CASSFTAMSRGEPQYF. CDR3 coding DNA: TGTGCCAGCAGTTTCACTGCTATGTCTCGAGGAGAACCGCAGTACTTC.

The chain combines TRBV27 with TRBJ2-7; 9 bases map to TRBD1. CDR1 and CDR2 (germline): MNHEY, SMNVEV (reference sequence). CDR3 size: 16 residues. V was pared by 5 bases and J by 3 bases, with 11 bases of the junction left unmatched. The CDR3 DNA is TGTGCCAGCAGTATCTACCGGACAGGGGATAGCTACGAGCAGTACTTC. It yields the protein CASSIYRTGDSYEQYF.

The CDR3 loop is CSASPGQGSNQPQHF. The CDR3 nucleotides are TGCAGTGCTAGTCCCGGACAGGGAAGCAATCAGCCCCAGCATTTT. The rearrangement links TRBV20-1 to TRBJ1-5; TRBD1 matches at 8 bases. This CDR3 comprises 15 residues. CDR1 DFQATT and CDR2 SNEGSKA come from the germline V gene (reference sequence). V dropped 3 bases and J dropped 1; count of bases not matched to a gene: 5.

The rearrangement links TRBV28 to TRBJ2-5; TRBD2 matches 8 bases. The CDR3 runs 17 residues. The V and J ends lost 7 bases and 3 bases, in that order; junction bases with no gene match: 16. Germline values: CDR1 MDHEN, CDR2 SYDVKM. The CDR3 region has the DNA TGTGCCAGCACCCTACTTGCGGGGGGCGAGGGGGAAGAGACCCAGTACTTC. It encodes CASTLLAGGEGEETQYF.

The rearrangement uses TRBV7-9 and TRBJ2-7; TRBD1 agrees at 11 bases. V lost 5 bases, J lost 4 bases, and 4 bases stayed unmatched. The germline CDR1 and CDR2 sequences are SEHNR and FQNEAQ (reference sequence). This CDR3 region has 14 residues. The CDR3 coding sequence is TGTGCCAGCAGCCCCGGGACAGGGGGGTACGAGCAGTACTTC. Its protein product is CASSPGTGGYEQYF.

The CDR3 DNA follows: TGTGCCAGCAGCTTGAGCGGGGGTCTAGAAGCTTTCTTT. This translates into CASSLSGGLEAFF. The V and J genes are TRBV5-6 and TRBJ1-1, with D possibly being TRBD1 (5 bases). The length of the CDR3 is 13 residues. CDR1 and CDR2 (germline): SGHDT, YYEEEE. Trimming stripped 1 base from V and 8 bases from J, with 12 bases between.

V usage is TRBV5-6 and J usage is TRBJ1-2, with 7 bases identical to TRBD1. The ends lost 6 bases at V and 8 bases at J; junction bases unmatched: 7. Germline V gene data show CDR1 as SGHDT and CDR2 as YYEEEE. This CDR3 is built from 12 residues. The CDR3 nucleotides read TGTGCCAGCAACAACAGGGGCGTCGGCTACACCTTC. This codes for CASNNRGVGYTF.

V usage is TRBV5-8 and J usage is TRBJ1-4; D ambiguous. Per germline, CDR1 SGHTS and CDR2 YDEGEE. Trimming removed 2 bases from V and 0 bases from J, with 11 bases in between. The CDR3 loop spans 16 amino acids. The CDR3 reads CASSLGRPATNEKLFF. As DNA, the CDR3 is TGTGCCAGCAGCTTAGGCAGGCCTGCAACTAATGAAAAACTGTTTTTT. Full variable domain (rest looked up from reference TRBV5-8 and TRBJ1-4): EAGVTQSPTHLIKTRGQQATLRCSPISGHTSVYWYQQALGLGLQFLLWYDEGEERNRGNFPPRFSGRQFPNYSSELNVNALELEDSALYLCASSLGRPATNEKLFFGSGTQLSVL.

The V gene is TRBV30, the J gene TRBJ2-7, with TRBD1 as a possible D gene (5 bases). This CDR3 comprises 14 residues. Germline V gene data show CDR1 as GTSNPN and CDR2 as SVGIG (reference sequence). V was shortened by 0 bases and J by 4 bases, with 13 bases between the two germline ends. The CDR3 nucleotides read TGTGCCTGGAGTGTTCAGGGTGGTAGGTACGAGCAGTACTTC. The encoded protein is CAWSVQGGRYEQYF.

The chain combines TRBV27 with TRBJ2-2; D is possibly TRBD2 (6 bases). Per the germline V gene, CDR1 is MNHEY and CDR2 is SMNVEV (reference sequence). CDR3 length equals 13 residues. The V and J ends lost 3 bases and 5 bases respectively, with 7 bases between them. In DNA form, the CDR3 reads TGTGCCAGCAGTTTCCGGGGGACCGGGGAGCTGTTTTTT. It yields the protein CASSFRGTGELFF.

V usage is TRBV5-4 and J usage is TRBJ2-3, with a weak D call TRBD2 (5 bases). CDR1 SGHNT and CDR2 YYREEE come from the germline V gene (reference sequence). With 0 bases removed from V and 0 bases from J, the gap between germline ends came to 11 bases. The CDR3 consists of 16 residues. CDR3 sequence reads: CASSLGGFASTDTQYF. The CDR3 DNA is TGTGCCAGCAGCTTGGGCGGGTTCGCTAGCACAGATACGCAGTATTTT.

The CDR3 DNA reads as TGTGCCAGCTCACCGAGACAGGGGGGGAACACTGAAGCTTTCTTT. Protein sequence: CASSPRQGGNTEAFF. V is TRBV18 and J is TRBJ1-1; 9 bases align to TRBD1. The V gene's germline CDR1 is KGHSH and CDR2 LQKENI. V shed 3 bases, J shed 1 base, and the junction held 3 bases outside the gene matches. This CDR3 has 15 amino acids. The full variable domain, completed using reference TRBV18 and TRBJ1-1, is NAGVMQNPRHLVRRRGQEARLRCSPMKGHSHVYWYRQLPEEGLKFMVYLQKENIIDESGMPKERFSAEFPKEGPSILRIQQVVRGDSAAYFCASSPRQGGNTEAFFGQGTRLTVV.

V usage is TRBV6-2 or TRBV6-3 and J usage is TRBJ2-3, with 8 bases that match TRBD2. Germline CDR1 MNHEY, CDR2 SVGEGT. J was trimmed by 0 bases and V by 6 bases; bases with no gene match: 5. The CDR3 has 15 residues. The CDR3 region is CASSHSGASTDTQYF. The CDR3 DNA is TGTGCCAGCAGCCATAGCGGGGCTAGCACAGATACGCAGTATTTT.

CDR3 bases: TGTGCCAGCAGAAGGACTAGCGGGAGCACTGGCTACGAGCAGTACTTC. Protein sequence: CASRRTSGSTGYEQYF. V usage is TRBV2 and J usage is TRBJ2-7; the match to TRBD2 covers 13 bases. Trimming removed 6 bases from V and 3 bases from J; junction bases left unmatched: 8. The CDR3 is 16 residues long. Germline V gene sequence: CDR1 SNHLY, CDR2 FYNNEI.

V gene TRBV7-2 combines with J gene TRBJ1-1; D remains unclear. This CDR3 spans 13 amino acids. The germline V gene has CDR1 SGHTA and CDR2 FQGNSA. V lost 4 bases, J lost 2 bases, and 8 bases lay in between. CDR3 protein: CASSSPFNTEAFF. CDR3 coding DNA: TGTGCCAGCAGCTCCCCTTTTAACACTGAAGCTTTCTTT.

The V gene is TRBV28, the J gene TRBJ1-2, with D perhaps matching TRBD1 (5 bases). V dropped 7 bases and J dropped 8 bases, with 14 bases sitting between them. The CDR3 spans 12 residues. CDR1 and CDR2 (germline): MDHEN, SYDVKM. CDR3 sequence: CASKRGEMGYTF. In DNA, the CDR3 is TGTGCCAGCAAACGGGGGGAGATGGGCTACACCTTC.

The rearrangement joins TRBV13 to TRBJ1-1; TRBD1 matches 9 bases. Per the germline V gene, CDR1 is PRHDT and CDR2 is FYEKMQ (reference sequence). V shed 5 bases, J shed 11 bases, and the junction held 9 bases outside the gene matches. This CDR3 is built from 13 residues. The CDR3 DNA reads as TGTGCCAGCAGCCCGGGACAGGGAGGGGTGGCTTTCTTT. It yields the protein CASSPGQGGVAFF.

This chain links TRBV9 with TRBJ1-1, with TRBD1 identical over 9 bases. J gave up 6 bases and V 4 bases, and 13 bases lay outside the gene matches. CDR1 SGDLS and CDR2 YYNGEE come from the germline V gene. The CDR3 has 16 amino acids. CDR3 loop: CASSSRTGVVFAEAFF. The DNA of the CDR3 is TGTGCCAGCAGCTCCCGGACAGGGGTGGTGTTTGCTGAAGCTTTCTTT.

The chain couples TRBV10-1 to TRBJ2-1; D is perhaps TRBD1 (6 bases). CDR3 size: 16 residues. With 2 bases removed from V and 4 bases from J, the gap between germline ends came to 15 bases. The V gene's germline CDR1 is WNHNN and CDR2 SYGVQD (reference sequence). The chain's CDR3 is CASSERLGTLYNEQFF. CDR3 sequence (DNA): TGCGCCAGCAGTGAGAGGTTGGGGACACTATACAATGAGCAGTTCTTC.

This rearrangement joins TRBV11-2 to TRBJ2-3; 9 nucleotides match TRBD2. CDR1 and CDR2 from the germline V gene are SGHAT and FQNNGV. This CDR3 is built from 19 residues. With V trimmed by 0 bases and J by 1 base, 11 bases remained unmatched. In DNA, the CDR3 is TGTGCCAGCAGCTTAGAACGTCGGCTAGCGGGAAGTCGCACAGATACGCAGTATTTT. It specifies CASSLERRLAGSRTDTQYF.

The chain couples TRBV3-1 (or the pseudogene TRBV3-2) to TRBJ2-1, with D possibly TRBD2 on 6 matching bases. Germline CDR1 LGHDT, CDR2 YNNKEL (reference sequence). The V gene lost 5 bases and the J gene lost 4 bases, with 21 bases spanning the gap. This CDR3 comprises 17 residues. CDR3 DNA sequence: TGTGCCAGCAGCTTCAGGAAGGCGGGAACTAATTACAATGAGCAGTTCTTC. Protein sequence: CASSFRKAGTNYNEQFF.

This chain links TRBV5-1 with TRBJ2-7, with unresolved D. The V and J ends lost 0 bases and 2 bases respectively, with 9 bases between them. CDR1 and CDR2 from the germline V gene are SGHRS and YFSETQ. The CDR3 sequence is 14 residues long. In DNA form, the CDR3 reads TGCGCCAGCAGCTTGGTTGCGGCCACCTACGAGCAGTACTTC. As protein: CASSLVAATYEQYF.

The chain couples TRBV19 to TRBJ1-4; D is ambiguous. This CDR3 contains 15 residues. Trimming cost V 3 bases and J 7 bases, with 15 bases left between them. Germline-derived CDR1 and CDR2 are LNHDA and SQIVND (reference sequence). CDR3 region: CASSILGITGEKLFF. In nucleotides, the CDR3 is TGTGCCAGTAGTATTTTAGGAATCACGGGTGAAAAACTGTTTTTT. The full variable domain, its missing parts supplied by reference TRBV19 and TRBJ1-4, is DGGITQSPKYLFRKEGQNVTLSCEQNLNHDAMYWYRQDPGQGLRLIYYSQIVNDFQKGDIAEGYSVSREKKESFPLTVTSAQKNPTAFYLCASSILGITGEKLFFGSGTQLSVL.